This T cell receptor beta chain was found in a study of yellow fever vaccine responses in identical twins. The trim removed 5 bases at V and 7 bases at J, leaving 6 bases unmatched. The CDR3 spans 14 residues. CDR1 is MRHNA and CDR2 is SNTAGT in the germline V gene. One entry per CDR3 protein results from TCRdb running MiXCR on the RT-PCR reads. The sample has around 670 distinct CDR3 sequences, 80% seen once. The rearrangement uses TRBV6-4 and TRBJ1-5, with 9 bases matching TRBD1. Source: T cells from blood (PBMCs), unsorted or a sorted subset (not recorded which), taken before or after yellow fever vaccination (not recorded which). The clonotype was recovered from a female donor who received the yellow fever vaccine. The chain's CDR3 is CASSRTGEDQPQHF. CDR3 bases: TGTGCCAGCAGTCGGACAGGGGAGGACCAGCCCCAGCATTTT.